Below, 20 T cell receptor beta chains from the same sample are listed, as sequenced in a study of OX40 agonist ivuxolimab in advanced cancers. TCRdb's copy holds only in-frame clones and misses some; the assay was immunoSEQ multiplex PCR. The table records about 40,000 clones, more than 70% of them present only once. The specimen was CD4+ or CD8+ T cells sorted from blood, collected in a trial of the OX40 agonist ivuxolimab. These receptors were obtained from an adult with an advanced solid tumor such as melanoma, head and neck, liver or kidney cancer.

This sequence joins TRBV25-1 and TRBJ2-1, with no clear D. V lost 3 bases and J lost 3, with 3 bases in between. In germline, CDR1 is MGHDK, CDR2 SYGVNS. This CDR3 region has 12 residues. CDR3 bases: TGTGCCAGCAGTGAGGGCTACAATGAGCAGTTCTTC. This gives the protein CASSEGYNEQFF. Supplemented by reference TRBV25-1 and TRBJ2-1, the full variable domain reads EADIYQTPRYLVIGTGKKITLECSQTMGHDKMYWYQQDPGMELHLIHYSYGVNSTEKGDLSSESTVSRIRTEHFPLTLESARPSHTSQYLCASSEGYNEQFFGPGTRLTVL.

The chain has TRBV28 and TRBJ2-2; D is unresolved. This CDR3 region has 14 residues. V lost 8 bases to trimming and J lost 1 base, with 11 bases between them. Germline values: CDR1 MDHEN, CDR2 SYDVKM. The CDR3 nucleotides read TGTGCCAGCTTCCCGTACAGGAACACCGGGGAGCTGTTTTTT. Translated, it gives CASFPYRNTGELFF.

V and J are TRBV30 and TRBJ2-3; TRBD2 matches at 8 bases. V lost 3 bases and J lost 1; bases outside the gene matches: 3. The germline gives CDR1 GTSNPN, CDR2 SVGIG (reference sequence). The CDR3 has 14 residues. The CDR3 nucleotides are TGTGCCTGGAGCGGGGGGGTAGGCACAGATACGCAGTATTTT. This sequence encodes CAWSGGVGTDTQYF.

The genes are TRBV28 and TRBJ2-7; 9 nucleotides agree with TRBD1. Losses at the gene ends were 5 bases for V and 3 bases for J; bases not matched to a gene: 8. This CDR3 has 15 amino acids. Germline V gene data show CDR1 as MDHEN and CDR2 as SYDVKM. The CDR3 is CASSPRQGENYEQYF. DNA of the CDR3: TGTGCCAGCAGTCCTAGACAGGGGGAGAACTACGAGCAGTACTTC.

The chain links TRBV9 to TRBJ1-2; TRBD1 is a possible D gene (6 bases). This CDR3 spans 14 amino acids. Germline V CDR1 and CDR2: SGDLS, YYNGEE. V shed 3 bases and J shed 5 bases, with 14 bases lying between them. CDR3 protein: CASSEGGSSYGYTF. CDR3 coding DNA: TGTGCCAGCAGCGAGGGGGGGAGTTCGTATGGCTACACCTTC.

The chain links TRBV4-1 to TRBJ1-2; TRBD1 is a possible D gene (5 bases). Germline V lookup: CDR1 MGHRA, CDR2 YSYEKL. CDR3 length: 17 amino acids. V lost 0 bases and J 8 bases, leaving 22 bases between the germline ends. The CDR3 coding sequence is TGCGCCAGCAGCCAAGATGCGACAGTGAACCCCCTCAGCGGCTACACCTTC. Protein: CASSQDATVNPLSGYTF.

The genes are TRBV6-1 and TRBJ2-1; TRBD1 might be the D (6 bases). Germline V CDR1 and CDR2: MNHNS, SASEGT. This CDR3 comprises 14 residues. Trimming removed 3 bases at V and 2 bases at J, with 8 bases between. The CDR3 DNA follows: TGTGCCAGCAGTGACTGGACAGCCTACAATGAGCAGTTCTTC. Its protein is CASSDWTAYNEQFF.

The genes are TRBV28 and TRBJ2-5; D not certain. The CDR3 consists of 11 residues. V lost 3 bases to trimming and J lost 4 bases, with 3 bases between them. Germline V gene data show CDR1 as MDHEN and CDR2 as SYDVKM. The CDR3 sequence is CASSFLETQYF. The CDR3 nucleotides are TGTGCCAGCAGTTTCCTAGAGACCCAGTACTTC.

This clone was observed a single time. The chain is built from TRBV15 and TRBJ1-5, with D unclear. This CDR3 contains 13 residues. With 6 bases removed from V and 4 bases from J, the gap between germline ends came to 10 bases. The germline V gene encodes CDR1 LNHNV and CDR2 YYDKDF (reference sequence). The CDR3 is CATRGVVNQPQHF. As DNA, the CDR3 is TGTGCCACCAGGGGAGTTGTTAATCAGCCCCAGCATTTT.

The rearrangement joins TRBV19 to TRBJ1-3, with D possibly TRBD1 on 6 matching bases. From germline, CDR1 is LNHDA and CDR2 SQIVND (reference sequence). The CDR3 is made up of 15 amino acids. Trimming removed 8 bases from V and 0 bases from J, with 14 bases in between. The CDR3 DNA follows: TGTGCCAGTGACGGACAGTTGCACTCTGGAAACACCATATATTTT. Residues: CASDGQLHSGNTIYF.

This clone was observed at least ten times. The chain carries TRBV7-6 and TRBJ2-2; D ambiguous. Trimming left V 5 bases short and J 4 bases short, with 5 bases between. Germline CDR1 SGHVS, CDR2 FNYEAQ. This CDR3 region has 12 residues. The CDR3 DNA sequence: TGTGCCAGCAGCACCCCCACCGGGGAGCTGTTTTTT. Translating it yields CASSTPTGELFF.

This chain joins TRBV4-1 and TRBJ2-7, with D perhaps being TRBD1 or TRBD2 (5 bases each). The germline V gene encodes CDR1 MGHRA and CDR2 YSYEKL. Trimming removed 6 bases at V and 2 bases at J, with 17 bases between. The CDR3 contains 15 residues. The CDR3 loop is CASRIRDRLAYEQYF. CDR3 nucleotide sequence: TGCGCCAGCAGAATCCGGGACCGATTAGCCTACGAGCAGTACTTC.

This clone occurred once. CDR3 DNA sequence: TGCGCCTCGGGGTTTGGGGACTTTACCTACGAGCAGTACGTC. This translates into CASGFGDFTYEQYV. V usage is TRBV10-2 and J usage is TRBJ2-7; D is possibly TRBD2 (6 bases). The germline V gene encodes CDR1 WSHSY and CDR2 SAAADI. The CDR3 has 14 amino acids. Trimming took 11 bases from V and 2 from J, leaving 19 bases between them.

DNA of the CDR3: TGTGCCAGCAGTGATGCGACAGGGGCCGAGCAGTACTTC. Its protein is CASSDATGAEQYF. V gene TRBV6-1 combines with J gene TRBJ2-7, with TRBD1 matching 8 bases. Trimming cost V 3 bases and J 6 bases; bases outside gene matches: 4. CDR3 length equals 13 residues. Germline V lookup: CDR1 MNHNS, CDR2 SASEGT.

V usage is TRBV9 and J usage is TRBJ2-5; no firm D call. CDR3 length equals 16 residues. Germline V CDR1 and CDR2: SGDLS, YYNGEE. V was clipped by 0 bases and J by 5 bases, with 17 bases between them. The CDR3 loop is CASSVAASSRVETQYF. Written as DNA, the CDR3 is TGTGCCAGCAGCGTAGCGGCTAGTTCCCGGGTTGAGACCCAGTACTTC.

The chain joins TRBV7-2 to TRBJ1-1; D is unresolved. Looked up from germline, CDR1 is SGHTA and CDR2 is FQGNSA. The CDR3 spans 14 residues. V was trimmed by 1 base and J by 0 bases, leaving 6 bases between them. CDR3 sequence (DNA): TGTGCCAGCAGCTTAGGGCTCATGAACACTGAAGCTTTCTTT. The encoded protein is CASSLGLMNTEAFF.

V gene TRBV4-1 combines with J gene TRBJ2-3, with TRBD1 as a possible D gene (6 bases). There are 14 residues in the CDR3. Germline V gene sequence: CDR1 MGHRA, CDR2 YSYEKL. V lost 1 base and J 5 bases, leaving 10 bases between the germline ends. CDR3 sequence reads: CASSQVTGQDTQYF. Written as DNA, the CDR3 is TGCGCCAGCAGCCAAGTGACAGGCCAAGATACGCAGTATTTT.

This sequence joins TRBV27 and TRBJ1-2; 7 positions agree with TRBD1. Germline V gives CDR1 MNHEY, CDR2 SMNVEV (reference sequence). The ends lost 5 bases at V and 6 bases at J; junction bases unmatched: 9. This CDR3 spans 14 amino acids. Here the CDR3 reads CASSDDGQVDGYTF. CDR3 DNA: TGTGCCAGCAGTGACGACGGACAGGTGGATGGCTACACCTTC.

This rearrangement joins TRBV11-3 to TRBJ1-1; D is unresolved. The CDR3 spans 13 residues. CDR1 SGHNT and CDR2 YENEEA come from the germline V gene. Trimming removed 3 bases from V and 4 bases from J, with 9 bases in between. DNA for the CDR3: TGTGCCAGCAGCTTCCAAACCGGCACTGAAGCTTTCTTT. It encodes CASSFQTGTEAFF. The full variable domain, with the rest looked up from reference TRBV11-3 and TRBJ1-1, is EAGVVQSPRYKIIEKKQPVAFWCNPISGHNTLYWYLQNLGQGPELLIRYENEEAVDDSQLPKDRFSAERLKGVDSTLKIQPAELGDSAVYLCASSFQTGTEAFFGQGTRLTVV.

This clone was observed a handful of times. The rearrangement uses TRBV19 and TRBJ1-3; no definite D call. Germline CDR1 reads LNHDA; CDR2 reads SQIVND (reference sequence). This CDR3 has 12 residues. Deletions cut 8 bases from V and 0 bases from J, with 5 bases between. The CDR3 DNA follows: TGTGCCAGTGAGCACTCTGGAAACACCATATATTTT. It translates to CASEHSGNTIYF. Variable domain in full (rest from reference TRBV19 and TRBJ1-3): DGGITQSPKYLFRKEGQNVTLSCEQNLNHDAMYWYRQDPGQGLRLIYYSQIVNDFQKGDIAEGYSVSREKKESFPLTVTSAQKNPTAFYLCASEHSGNTIYFGEGSWLTVV.